These 25 T cell receptor beta chains came from one sample sequenced in a study of shared clonotypes between healthy human individuals. Assay used: immunoSEQ multiplex PCR; TCRdb lists only in-frame clones, some missing. The data show more than 1.2 million clones, 98% seen once. The material sequenced was naive CD4+ T cells sorted from blood. Subset described: CD45RA+ positively selected. These TCRs come from a man aged 25 to 45 in good health.

The chain joins TRBV5-5 to TRBJ1-2, with D unclear. CDR3 length equals 16 residues. With 0 bases removed from V and 8 bases from J, the gap between germline ends came to 20 bases. Germline V gene lookup returns CDR1 SGHKS and CDR2 YYEKEE (reference sequence). The CDR3 sequence: CASSLGIPARARGYTF. The CDR3 bases are TGTGCCAGCAGCTTGGGTATCCCGGCCCGGGCTAGAGGCTACACCTTC.

The V call is TRBV5-4, the J call TRBJ2-7; TRBD1 agrees at 7 bases. Germline assignment: CDR1 SGHNT and CDR2 YYREEE (reference sequence). The CDR3 consists of 15 residues. The V and J ends lost 0 bases and 2 bases, in that order; junction bases with no gene match: 5. CDR3 sequence (DNA): TGTGCCAGCAGCTTGGCCGGGACAGCCCCCTACGAGCAGTACTTC. Protein product: CASSLAGTAPYEQYF.

The V gene is TRBV28, the J gene TRBJ2-7, with TRBD2 matching over 8 bases. The ends lost 4 bases at V and 1 base at J; junction bases unmatched: 12. The germline V gene has CDR1 MDHEN and CDR2 SYDVKM. CDR3 size: 17 residues. CDR3 in amino acids: CASSSPYGAGESYEQYF. CDR3 bases: TGTGCCAGCAGTTCCCCATACGGAGCGGGAGAATCCTACGAGCAGTACTTC.

Regarding this clone: The same CDR3 is also encoded by other DNA sequences in this sample. V is TRBV6-5 and J is TRBJ1-4; 9 positions match TRBD1. The CDR3 has 14 amino acids. The germline CDR1 and CDR2 sequences are MNHEY and SVGAGI. With 6 bases clipped from V and 7 bases from J, the junction kept 6 bases outside the gene matches. CDR3 residues: CASRLQGAGEKLFF. The CDR3 DNA follows: TGTGCCAGCAGATTACAGGGGGCGGGTGAAAAACTGTTTTTT.

Points on this clone: An end of the junction does not agree with germline; a read error may underlie this. This chain uses TRBV5-1 with TRBJ2-4; perhaps D is TRBD1 or TRBD2 (5 bases each). This CDR3 contains 12 residues. Per germline, CDR1 SGHRS and CDR2 YFSETQ. The CDR3 coding sequence is TGCGCCAGCAGCTTGGATACCGGGACGTTGGACTTC. It specifies CASSLDTGTLDF.

The chain carries TRBV27 and TRBJ2-1; the D is unclear. V lost 5 bases, J lost 5 bases, and 16 bases lay in between. Per germline, CDR1 MNHEY and CDR2 SMNVEV (reference sequence). The CDR3 extends over 15 amino acids. The CDR3 region has the DNA TGTGCCAGCAGTCCCCCGGGCAGGATAAACAATGAGCAGTTCTTC. Its translation is CASSPPGRINNEQFF.

The rearrangement links TRBV19 to TRBJ2-4; the match to TRBD1 covers 10 bases. V lost 5 bases and J lost 6; bases outside the gene matches: 7. Germline CDR1 reads LNHDA; CDR2 reads SQIVND (reference sequence). The CDR3 spans 15 residues. The CDR3 sequence: CASSPRTGGINIQYF. The DNA for the CDR3 is TGTGCCAGTAGTCCTCGGACAGGGGGAATAAACATTCAGTACTTC.

The chain combines TRBV5-7 with TRBJ2-7, with D perhaps being TRBD1 or TRBD2 (6 bases each). TRBV5-7 falls under the ORF class, with uncertain function. The CDR3 is made up of 16 amino acids. Trimming shortened V by 4 bases and J by 6 bases, and 23 bases separated the two germline ends. CDR3 DNA: TGTGCCAGCAGCCGTCGTGGGGGGCAGGAGAATGGCGAGCAGTACTTC. Encoded protein: CASSRRGGQENGEQYF.

J is TRBJ2-2 and V is TRBV7-9; maybe TRBD2 (6 bases). CDR1 SEHNR and CDR2 FQNEAQ come from the germline V gene (reference sequence). The CDR3 consists of 14 residues. The V and J ends lost 5 bases and 5 bases respectively, with 12 bases between them. The CDR3 region is CASSRAGITGELFF. As DNA, the CDR3 is TGTGCCAGCAGCCGCGCGGGGATAACCGGGGAGCTGTTTTTT.

The rearrangement uses TRBV18 and TRBJ2-1; D is uncertain. V lost 3 bases, J lost 0 bases, and 12 bases lay in between. CDR3 length: 16 amino acids. Germline CDR1 reads KGHSH; CDR2 reads LQKENI. The CDR3 region has the DNA TGTGCCAGCTCACCGGTTCCCCCGGGCTCCTACAATGAGCAGTTCTTC. Its protein product is CASSPVPPGSYNEQFF.

This clone appeared a single time. This chain joins TRBV1 and TRBJ2-7; the table's D gene call, TRBD2, was not cross checked with the DNA. TRBV1 is marked as a pseudogene. This CDR3 comprises 11 residues. The CDR3 DNA follows: TGCACCAGCTCCTCTAACTACGAGCAGTACTTC. Translating it yields CTSSSNYEQYF.

This chain links TRBV21-1 with TRBJ2-7; the DNA was not used to check the table's D call, TRBD2. TRBV21-1 is a listed pseudogene. This CDR3 region has 13 residues. DNA of the CDR3: TGTGCCAGCAGTGTCGACTTAGGTACGAAGCAGTACTTC. Translated: CASSVDLGTKQYF.

The rearrangement joins TRBV5-1 to TRBJ2-2, with a weak D call TRBD1 (5 bases). V gave up 7 bases and J gave up 1 base, with 11 bases separating them. CDR1 is SGHRS and CDR2 is YFSETQ in the germline V gene. This CDR3 region has 14 residues. CDR3 in amino acids: CASGIGVNTGELFF. CDR3 DNA: TGCGCCAGCGGGATAGGGGTGAACACCGGGGAGCTGTTTTTT.

Worth noting for this clone: Other DNA sequences from this sample encode an identical CDR3 as well. The chain joins TRBV20-1 to TRBJ1-1, with a weak D call TRBD1 (6 bases). This CDR3 comprises 11 residues. V lost 3 bases and J 5 bases, leaving 7 bases between the germline ends. Germline-derived CDR1 and CDR2 are DFQATT and SNEGSKA (reference sequence). The CDR3: CSASRGTEAFF. The CDR3 nucleotides are TGCAGTGCTAGCAGGGGAACTGAAGCTTTCTTT.

The rearrangement joins TRBV28 to TRBJ1-1, with 7 bases fitting TRBD1. Germline V gene data show CDR1 as MDHEN and CDR2 as SYDVKM. There are 14 residues in the CDR3. The trim removed 7 bases at V and 6 bases at J, leaving 11 bases unmatched. The CDR3 region has the DNA TGTGCCAGCATTCACCCAGGGGGGGGTCCTGAAGCTTTCTTT. Protein sequence: CASIHPGGGPEAFF. The variable domain in full, with the rest retrieved from reference TRBV28 and TRBJ1-1, is DVKVTQSSRYLVKRTGEKVFLECVQDMDHENMFWYRQDPGLGLRLIYFSYDVKMKEKGDIPEGYSVSREKKERFSLILESASTNQTSMYLCASIHPGGGPEAFFGQGTRLTVV.

V gene TRBV11-2 combines with J gene TRBJ2-7; 15 nucleotides align to TRBD2. From germline, CDR1 is SGHAT and CDR2 FQNNGV. The trim removed 5 bases at V and 2 bases at J, leaving 10 bases unmatched. The CDR3 consists of 18 residues. CDR3 DNA sequence: TGTGCCAGCAGCGCCGGACTAGCGGGAGGGGATGGTACCTACGAGCAGTACTTC. Amino acids: CASSAGLAGGDGTYEQYF.

The chain couples TRBV11-3 to TRBJ2-3, with D perhaps matching TRBD1 or TRBD2 (5 bases each). This CDR3 contains 12 residues. V lost 5 bases and J lost 6, with 9 bases in between. Germline lookup yields CDR1 SGHNT and CDR2 YENEEA. The CDR3 loop is CASSPGADTQYF. The DNA for the CDR3 is TGTGCCAGCAGCCCCGGGGCGGATACGCAGTATTTT.

The rearrangement uses TRBV28 and TRBJ1-1; D remains ambiguous. The CDR3 length is 13 residues. Germline lookup yields CDR1 MDHEN and CDR2 SYDVKM. Trimming took off 6 bases at V and 1 base at J, with 9 bases between the two ends. CDR3 amino acids: CASRATGNTEAFF. CDR3 in DNA: TGTGCCAGCAGGGCTACGGGGAACACTGAAGCTTTCTTT. The variable domain in full, completed from reference TRBV28 and TRBJ1-1, reads DVKVTQSSRYLVKRTGEKVFLECVQDMDHENMFWYRQDPGLGLRLIYFSYDVKMKEKGDIPEGYSVSREKKERFSLILESASTNQTSMYLCASRATGNTEAFFGQGTRLTVV.

This chain links TRBV7-9 with TRBJ1-1; 7 nucleotides agree with TRBD1. Germline loops: CDR1 SEHNR, CDR2 FQNEAQ (reference sequence). This CDR3 has 14 residues. V trimming: 6 bases; J trimming: 1 base; junction bases outside the gene matches: 5. This CDR3 reads CASRGQERNTEAFF. CDR3 DNA sequence: TGTGCCAGCAGAGGACAGGAGAGGAACACTGAAGCTTTCTTT.

V usage is TRBV28 and J usage is TRBJ2-7, with D perhaps TRBD2 (6 bases). Germline lookup yields CDR1 MDHEN and CDR2 SYDVKM. Between the trimmed V and J ends, which lost 6 bases and 2 bases, there was a span of 11 bases. There are 13 residues in the CDR3. CDR3 region: CASSLTSTYEQYF. For the CDR3, the DNA is TGTGCCAGCAGCCTGACTAGTACCTACGAGCAGTACTTC. Full variable domain (rest looked up from reference TRBV28 and TRBJ2-7): DVKVTQSSRYLVKRTGEKVFLECVQDMDHENMFWYRQDPGLGLRLIYFSYDVKMKEKGDIPEGYSVSREKKERFSLILESASTNQTSMYLCASSLTSTYEQYFGPGTRLTVT.

This chain links TRBV18 with TRBJ2-1, with 12 nucleotides matching TRBD2. V shed 0 bases and J 4 bases; nucleotides not matched to a gene: 10. The CDR3 covers 19 residues. CDR1 KGHSH and CDR2 LQKENI come from the germline V gene. The CDR3 DNA reads TGTGCCAGCTCACCACCGAATACAGGACTAGCGGGAACATACAATGAGCAGTTCTTC. As protein: CASSPPNTGLAGTYNEQFF.

The rearrangement links TRBV12-5 to TRBJ1-5; D unclear. Germline V lookup: CDR1 LGHNT, CDR2 FRNRAP. This CDR3 is built from 12 residues. The V end lost 1 base, the J end lost 5 bases, and 3 bases lay between the germline ends. CDR3 loop: CASGLGDQPQHF. The CDR3 DNA reads TGTGCTAGTGGTTTGGGAGATCAGCCCCAGCATTTT.

The chain is built from TRBV5-1 and TRBJ2-3; D not certain. The CDR3 has 14 residues. Germline loops: CDR1 SGHRS, CDR2 YFSETQ. The V gene lost 1 base and the J gene lost 1 base, with 7 bases spanning the gap. CDR3 bases: TGCGCCAGCAGCTTGCAGCCAGGCACAGATACGCAGTATTTT. Protein product: CASSLQPGTDTQYF.

This sequence joins TRBV5-4 and TRBJ2-3, with TRBD2 matching 7 bases. The length of the CDR3 is 16 residues. Germline CDR1 reads SGHNT; CDR2 reads YYREEE (reference sequence). V lost 3 bases to trimming and J lost 2 bases; unmatched junction nucleotides: 9. CDR3 nucleotides: TGTGCCAGCAGCTCCCCGACTAGCATCCTCACAGATACGCAGTATTTT. This codes for CASSSPTSILTDTQYF.

The sample holds one count of this clone. The rearrangement links TRBV7-9 to TRBJ2-5; TRBD1 is a possible D gene (5 bases). Germline CDR1 reads SEHNR; CDR2 reads FQNEAQ (reference sequence). Trimming stripped 5 bases from V and 0 bases from J, with 7 bases between. The CDR3 has 13 residues. CDR3 in amino acids: CASSPGYQETQYF. CDR3 sequence (DNA): TGTGCCAGCAGCCCAGGGTACCAAGAGACCCAGTACTTC.